Listed below are T cell receptor beta chains from one sample, sequenced in a study of T cell responses to AZD1222 COVID-19 vaccine. Measured with immunoSEQ multiplex PCR; TCRdb has only the in-frame clones, and not every one. The sample contains about 140,000 clones, about nine tenths of which appear only once. The specimen comprised peripheral blood, sampled 28 days after the second AZD1222 dose. The origin of the receptors is an adult who received the AZD1222 COVID-19 vaccine. Each CDR3 is given with its conserved first and last residue. Each record gives: V gene, CDR3 protein.

v_gene: TRBV2; CDR3aa: CASSEQGNTEAFF
v_gene: TRBV19; CDR3aa: CASSILGTSVDEQYF
v_gene: TRBV7-9; CDR3aa: CASSLALGRFNGYTF
v_gene: TRBV5-1; CDR3aa: CASRRGTNTEAFF
v_gene: TRBV30; CDR3aa: CAWSGGLVGNTDTQYF
v_gene: TRBV28; CDR3aa: CASSLTGAMFTDTQYF
v_gene: TRBV28; CDR3aa: CASRPQRPQETQYF
v_gene: TRBV19; CDR3aa: CASTTQDRAWNEQFF
v_gene: TRBV5-5; CDR3aa: CASSLDSAQPQHF
v_gene: TRBV2; CDR3aa: CASSRDGSYGYTF
v_gene: TRBV7-8; CDR3aa: CASRSTRGGAGANVLTF
v_gene: TRBV7-3; CDR3aa: CASSLASGAYNEQFF
v_gene: TRBV6-2/TRBV6-3; CDR3aa: CASSYRGELFF
v_gene: TRBV10-3; CDR3aa: CAISKGQGNQPQHF
v_gene: TRBV7-9; CDR3aa: CASSSGQGVNTGELFF
v_gene: TRBV10-3; CDR3aa: CAIRGLGTGETQYF
v_gene: TRBV6-2/TRBV6-3; CDR3aa: CASSSLGGGGTDTQYF
v_gene: TRBV28; CDR3aa: CASSLWGSNQPQHF
v_gene: TRBV19; CDR3aa: CASTGQTLNQPQHF
v_gene: TRBV10-1; CDR3aa: CASCESTGTKKETQYF
v_gene: TRBV10-3; CDR3aa: CAISESASTDTQYF
v_gene: TRBV5-6; CDR3aa: CASGGGTSTDTQYF
v_gene: TRBV27; CDR3aa: CASRRPGLAVNEQFF
v_gene: TRBV28; CDR3aa: CASRPPGGSYEQYF
v_gene: TRBV11-2; CDR3aa: CASSPTQRSYNEQFF
v_gene: TRBV2; CDR3aa: CASSDGVTEAFF
v_gene: TRBV2; CDR3aa: CASRTGGRIENEQFF
v_gene: TRBV11-3; CDR3aa: CASSLEGASDTQYF
v_gene: TRBV6-4; CDR3aa: CASSETGERADTQYF
v_gene: TRBV7-6; CDR3aa: CASSLSQGEPLHF
v_gene: TRBV5-4; CDR3aa: CASSLQGAVYF
v_gene: TRBV28; CDR3aa: CASSFDTQYF
v_gene: TRBV28; CDR3aa: CASSLRLTQITMQYF
v_gene: TRBV6-5; CDR3aa: CASRRGQNHNQPQHF
v_gene: TRBV10-3; CDR3aa: CAIRTDGTGELFF
v_gene: TRBV27; CDR3aa: CASSLSRGTVYNEQFF
v_gene: TRBV7-9; CDR3aa: CASSPGQVIWETQYF
v_gene: TRBV6-5; CDR3aa: CASSYASGAGNTIYF
v_gene: TRBV6-6; CDR3aa: CASSYFRGFLYNEQFF
v_gene: TRBV19; CDR3aa: CASSPGSGGTGELFF
v_gene: TRBV28; CDR3aa: CASSHRGAAYGYTF
v_gene: TRBV2; CDR3aa: CASSIGRTGGYTF
v_gene: TRBV2; CDR3aa: CASSVERGRETQYF
v_gene: TRBV6-6; CDR3aa: CASSYSADSHEQYF
v_gene: TRBV29-1; CDR3aa: CSVDGGVGYEQYF
v_gene: TRBV18; CDR3aa: CASSPSTGTTNYGYTF
v_gene: TRBV5-4; CDR3aa: CASSSTGAVKETQYF
v_gene: TRBV2; CDR3aa: CASTLGGKETEAFF
v_gene: TRBV30; CDR3aa: CAWSGRNFGYTF
v_gene: TRBV6-4; CDR3aa: CASSQDGTGSYEQYF
v_gene: TRBV18; CDR3aa: CASSLLGGRNEQFF
v_gene: TRBV5-1; CDR3aa: CASSLGTSPNTGELFF
v_gene: TRBV6-1; CDR3aa: CASSERVWPLGYGYTF
v_gene: TRBV2; CDR3aa: CASSGDYRQADTQYF
v_gene: TRBV27; CDR3aa: CASSRPGTEAFF